Each of the 30 T cell receptor beta chains below was sequenced from the same sample in a study of blood T cell repertoires in COVID-19. Profiled with immunoSEQ multiplex PCR; TCRdb holds only in-frame clones, not every one. The sample holds around 80,000 clones, 80% to 90% seen once. The sequencing input was peripheral blood. Receptor source: an elderly woman with acute or convalescent COVID-19.

This rearrangement joins TRBV5-4 to TRBJ2-1; no clear D gene. The CDR3 covers 20 residues. In germline, CDR1 is SGHNT, CDR2 YYREEE (reference sequence). V dropped 0 bases and J dropped 0 bases, with 22 bases sitting between them. Written as DNA, the CDR3 is TGTGCCAGCAGCTTGGACCCATTTCTAGGATTCAGCAGCTCCTACAATGAGCAGTTCTTC. Translation: CASSLDPFLGFSSSYNEQFF.

In DNA, the CDR3 is TGTGCCAGCAGCGCCCAGGGGTACGAGCAGTACTTC. It translates to CASSAQGYEQYF. This chain connects TRBV9 to TRBJ2-7, with D possibly matching TRBD1 (6 bases). This CDR3 has 12 residues. Germline V gives CDR1 SGDLS, CDR2 YYNGEE. The ends were cut back, 3 bases at V and 4 bases at J, with 8 bases in the middle.

The V and J genes are TRBV6-2 or TRBV6-3 and TRBJ1-1, with a possible D match to TRBD1 (6 bases). V lost 5 bases and J 4 bases, leaving 17 bases between the germline ends. Germline CDR1 reads MNHEY; CDR2 reads SVGEGT. The CDR3 runs to 15 residues. The CDR3 bases are TGTGCCAGCAGTCTAATAGGGGGAGGGGGCACTGAAGCTTTCTTT. Translating it yields CASSLIGGGGTEAFF.

The chain combines TRBV5-4 with TRBJ2-3; 8 bases fit TRBD1. CDR1 and CDR2 from the germline V gene are SGHNT and YYREEE (reference sequence). This CDR3 contains 15 residues. Germline trimming cut 3 bases from V and 4 bases from J; bases unmatched to any gene: 7. This CDR3 reads CASSSRTGRADTQYF. Here the CDR3 DNA reads TGTGCCAGCAGCTCCAGGACAGGGAGAGCAGATACGCAGTATTTT.

The chain couples TRBV7-6 to TRBJ2-5, with 7 positions matching TRBD2. Trimming at V came to 5 bases and at J to 0 bases, leaving 9 bases not matched to a gene. The CDR3 is 16 amino acids. Germline assignment: CDR1 SGHVS and CDR2 FNYEAQ. The CDR3 reads CASSAGGGQYQETQYF. CDR3 nucleotide sequence: TGTGCCAGCAGCGCTGGGGGAGGGCAGTACCAAGAGACCCAGTACTTC.

This clone was detected only once. The rearrangement links TRBV2 to TRBJ2-4; D unresolved. The V and J ends lost 3 bases and 7 bases respectively, with 22 bases between them. The germline V gene encodes CDR1 SNHLY and CDR2 FYNNEI. The CDR3 sequence is 17 residues long. This CDR3 is CASSDPSDGPRSNIQYF. CDR3 sequence (DNA): TGTGCCAGCAGTGACCCCTCTGATGGGCCGCGCTCTAACATTCAGTACTTC. The full variable domain, its missing parts supplied by reference TRBV2 and TRBJ2-4, is EPEVTQTPSHQVTQMGQEVILRCVPISNHLYFYWYRQILGQKVEFLVSFYNNEISEKSEIFDDQFSVERPDGSNFTLKIRSTKLEDSAMYFCASSDPSDGPRSNIQYFGAGTRLSVL.

The chain has TRBV11-3 and TRBJ1-1; 8 nucleotides match TRBD1. Trimming at V came to 0 bases and at J to 0 bases, leaving 9 bases not matched to a gene. The CDR3 spans 18 residues. CDR1 is SGHNT and CDR2 is YENEEA in the germline V gene. The CDR3 reads CASSLDQFYRGLNTEAFF. CDR3 nucleotides: TGTGCCAGCAGCTTAGATCAATTTTACAGGGGGTTGAACACTGAAGCTTTCTTT.

CDR3 sequence: CASSLQTAGTGGPAFF. DNA of the CDR3: TGTGCCAGCAGCTTACAGACGGCCGGGACAGGGGGGCCAGCTTTCTTT. The chain joins TRBV7-9 to TRBJ1-1, with 11 bases fitting TRBD1. V was pared by 2 bases and J by 10 bases, with 12 bases of the junction left unmatched. Per the germline V gene, CDR1 is SEHNR and CDR2 is FQNEAQ (reference sequence). This CDR3 is built from 16 residues.

The V and J genes are TRBV3-1 (or the pseudogene TRBV3-2) and TRBJ1-2; TRBD1 aligns across 10 bases. Germline V lookup: CDR1 LGHDT, CDR2 YNNKEL (reference sequence). The CDR3 length is 16 residues. The junction had 6 bases not matched to a gene; V was cut back by 0 bases and J by 5 bases. CDR3 residues: CASSQDRTGGSYGYTF. Here the CDR3 DNA reads TGTGCCAGCAGCCAAGACCGGACAGGGGGGTCGTATGGCTACACCTTC.

Details on this clone: The junction departs from germline at one end; a sequencing error may be responsible. The chain couples TRBV3-1 (or the pseudogene TRBV3-2) to TRBJ1-6; TRBD1 matches 8 bases. The length of the CDR3 is 13 residues. CDR1 and CDR2 (germline): LGHDT, YNNKEL (reference sequence). CDR3 sequence reads: CASSQGQGAHLNF. Here the CDR3 DNA reads TGTGCCAGCAGCCAAGGTCAGGGGGCCCATCTTAACTTT.

J is TRBJ1-2 and V is TRBV27; 8 bases agree with TRBD1. J was trimmed by 4 bases and V by 6 bases; bases with no gene match: 10. This CDR3 contains 15 residues. Germline V gene lookup returns CDR1 MNHEY and CDR2 SMNVEV (reference sequence). The CDR3 region is CASRGLDRGSYGYTF. CDR3 sequence (DNA): TGTGCCAGCAGGGGATTAGACAGGGGAAGCTATGGCTACACCTTC.

The chain couples TRBV11-2 to TRBJ2-2, with D perhaps matching TRBD1 (6 bases). The CDR3 sequence is 15 residues long. Germline CDR1 reads SGHAT; CDR2 reads FQNNGV. Trimming stripped 4 bases from V and 6 bases from J, with 15 bases between. CDR3 coding DNA: TGTGCCAGCAGCTGGAGAGGGGGAAGGGCCGGGGAGCTGTTTTTT. It is translated as CASSWRGGRAGELFF. The variable domain in full, with the rest retrieved from reference TRBV11-2 and TRBJ2-2, is EAGVAQSPRYKIIEKRQSVAFWCNPISGHATLYWYQQILGQGPKLLIQFQNNGVVDDSQLPKDRFSAERLKGVDSTLKIQPAKLEDSAVYLCASSWRGGRAGELFFGEGSRLTVL.

The V gene is TRBV18, the J gene TRBJ2-2, with a tentative D call TRBD1 (5 bases). V lost 3 bases and J lost 0, with 14 bases in between. Germline CDR1 reads KGHSH; CDR2 reads LQKENI. CDR3 length equals 17 residues. The CDR3 DNA is TGTGCCAGCTCACCGAATCCGCTAGGGGCGAACACCGGGGAGCTGTTTTTT. Translating gives CASSPNPLGANTGELFF.

V and J are TRBV19 and TRBJ2-6; D not resolved. V was pared by 6 bases and J by 1 base, with 22 bases between. CDR3 length equals 19 residues. Germline V gene sequence: CDR1 LNHDA, CDR2 SQIVND (reference sequence). In DNA form, the CDR3 reads TGTGCCAGTAGCCCAAAGTCCCGGGTGAGGTATTCTGGGGCCAACGTCCTGACTTTC. Translation: CASSPKSRVRYSGANVLTF.

J is TRBJ1-6 and V is TRBV7-2; D perhaps matches TRBD1 (6 bases). The CDR3 spans 14 residues. Germline V gene data show CDR1 as SGHTA and CDR2 as FQGNSA. The V end was cut by 1 base, the J end by 11 bases, with 12 bases between. CDR3 DNA sequence: TGTGCCAGCAGCTTAGTACAGGGTAACACACCCCTCCACTTT. Translating it yields CASSLVQGNTPLHF.

The chain recombines TRBV18 with TRBJ1-5; TRBD1 agrees at 7 bases. Germline V lookup: CDR1 KGHSH, CDR2 LQKENI. After removal of 3 bases from V and 3 bases from J, the junction contained 5 bases not matched to a gene. This CDR3 comprises 15 residues. CDR3 region: CASSPSTGDNQPQHF. CDR3 DNA: TGTGCCAGCTCACCCTCAACAGGGGACAATCAGCCCCAGCATTTT. The full variable domain, its missing parts supplied by reference TRBV18 and TRBJ1-5, is NAGVMQNPRHLVRRRGQEARLRCSPMKGHSHVYWYRQLPEEGLKFMVYLQKENIIDESGMPKERFSAEFPKEGPSILRIQQVVRGDSAAYFCASSPSTGDNQPQHFGDGTRLSIL.

The chain combines TRBV7-9 with TRBJ2-1, with 8 bases matching TRBD1. V lost 0 bases to trimming and J lost 7 bases; unmatched junction nucleotides: 8. The CDR3 has 16 residues. The germline CDR1 and CDR2 sequences are SEHNR and FQNEAQ (reference sequence). CDR3 nucleotides: TGTGCCAGCAGCTTAGCGTTGGGACAGGCCAATAATGAGCAGTTCTTC. Protein product: CASSLALGQANNEQFF.

This clone was counted once. At one of its ends the junction is not consistent with the germline gene, which may arise from a read error. The chain employs TRBV9 and TRBJ2-3; 11 bases are shared with TRBD2. This CDR3 has 17 amino acids. Germline V CDR1 and CDR2: SGDLS, YYNGEE. For the CDR3, the DNA is TGTGCCAGCAGCGTAGGAGGTAGCGGGGGGGCCACAAATACGCAGTATTTT. Translation gives CASSVGGSGGATNTQYF.

This clone was counted a few times. This chain links TRBV5-1 with TRBJ2-3; 9 positions agree with TRBD2. CDR1 is SGHRS, CDR2 YFSETQ, per germline. The CDR3 is 15 residues long. Trimming cost V 1 base and J 1 base; bases outside gene matches: 1. CDR3 protein: CASSLIAGGTDTQYF. DNA of the CDR3: TGCGCCAGCAGCTTGATAGCGGGGGGCACAGATACGCAGTATTTT.

The CDR3 nucleotides read TGTGCCAGTAGTATGGACGGGATCTTCGAGCAGTACTTC. It is translated as CASSMDGIFEQYF. This chain joins TRBV19 and TRBJ2-7, with TRBD2 as a possible D gene (5 bases). Germline CDR1 and CDR2: LNHDA and SQIVND (reference sequence). V shed 3 bases and J shed 6 bases, with 12 bases lying between them. The CDR3 length is 13 residues.

The V gene is TRBV5-6, the J gene TRBJ1-1, with 10 bases lining up with TRBD1. The CDR3 totals 15 residues. The V gene's germline CDR1 is SGHDT and CDR2 YYEEEE. V was pared by 4 bases and J by 3 bases, with 6 bases of the junction left unmatched. The CDR3 nucleotides read TGTGCCAGCAGCCGCAGACAGGGGGCTTACACTGAAGCTTTCTTT. This encodes CASSRRQGAYTEAFF.

The chain recombines TRBV10-2 with TRBJ2-3; TRBD2 matches 11 bases. The V gene's germline CDR1 is WSHSY and CDR2 SAAADI. J gave up 3 bases and V 7 bases, and 6 bases lay outside the gene matches. The CDR3 contains 15 residues. The CDR3 bases are TGCGCCAGCAAGCTTAGCGGGGGGGGTACAGATACGCAGTATTTT. It is translated as CASKLSGGGTDTQYF.

The J gene is TRBJ2-1, the V gene TRBV9, with 9 bases lining up with TRBD1. The CDR3 loop spans 15 amino acids. Germline CDR1 SGDLS, CDR2 YYNGEE. V dropped 3 bases and J dropped 6; count of bases not matched to a gene: 7. Here the CDR3 reads CASSATGTGFNEQFF. The CDR3 DNA is TGTGCCAGCAGCGCGACCGGGACAGGGTTCAATGAGCAGTTCTTC.

The J gene is TRBJ1-1, the V gene TRBV10-2; D perhaps matches TRBD1 (5 bases). Trimming pared 0 bases from V and 6 bases from J, leaving 14 bases between. Germline lookup yields CDR1 WSHSY and CDR2 SAAADI. This CDR3 comprises 15 residues. As DNA, the CDR3 is TGCGCCAGCAGTGAGTCAAAGTTTTGGGGCGCTGAAGCTTTCTTT. This encodes CASSESKFWGAEAFF.

This clone was observed a few times. The gene calls are TRBV19 and TRBJ1-6, with D unresolved. CDR1 is LNHDA and CDR2 is SQIVND in the germline V gene (reference sequence). Trimming removed 3 bases at V and 7 bases at J, with 4 bases between. The CDR3 has 12 residues. The CDR3 protein is CASSIPNSPLHF. The CDR3 region has the DNA TGTGCCAGTAGTATCCCAAATTCACCCCTCCACTTT.

The chain is built from TRBV11-3 and TRBJ2-7, with 10 positions matching TRBD2. V lost 4 bases and J lost 0; bases outside the gene matches: 6. CDR3 size: 16 residues. Germline V gives CDR1 SGHNT, CDR2 YENEEA. The DNA for the CDR3 is TGTGCCAGCAGCTCCACTAGCGGGGTGAGCTCCTACGAGCAGTACTTC. It translates to CASSSTSGVSSYEQYF.

This clone appeared once. The chain has TRBV7-2 and TRBJ1-1, with 8 positions matching TRBD1. V gave up 8 bases and J gave up 3 bases; unmatched junction bases: 5. This CDR3 comprises 13 residues. Germline V gene lookup returns CDR1 SGHTA and CDR2 FQGNSA. This chain's CDR3 is CASRSTGDTEAFF. CDR3 nucleotides: TGTGCCAGCCGTTCGACAGGGGACACTGAAGCTTTCTTT.

The V call is TRBV7-8, the J call TRBJ1-4; D gene uncertain. The CDR3 has 15 amino acids. Trimming took off 5 bases at V and 8 bases at J, with 18 bases between the two ends. Germline V lookup: CDR1 SGHVS, CDR2 FQNEAQ. For the CDR3, the DNA is TGTGCCAGCAGCCCACGACCGGGGTTGCGCGAAAAACTGTTTTTT. Its protein is CASSPRPGLREKLFF.

This chain joins TRBV7-2 and TRBJ2-5; TRBD1 is a possible D gene (6 bases). CDR1 and CDR2 from the germline V gene are SGHTA and FQGNSA. The CDR3 consists of 12 residues. V was pared by 8 bases and J by 5 bases, with 12 bases between. CDR3 in DNA: TGTGCCAGCCGGACAGTTCTGGAGACCCAGTACTTC. As protein: CASRTVLETQYF.

J is TRBJ1-1 and V is TRBV30; D unresolved. The germline V gene encodes CDR1 GTSNPN and CDR2 SVGIG (reference sequence). This CDR3 contains 12 residues. Trimming removed 7 bases at V and 5 bases at J, with 14 bases between. The CDR3 reads CASTPDGTEAFF. The CDR3, as DNA: TGTGCCTCCACACCAGACGGGACTGAAGCTTTCTTT.